This record concerns one T cell receptor beta chain sequence. Participants came from roughly 25 US areas, aged about 18 to 95 years. This sample was included in a study of blood T cell repertoires in COVID-19. CDR1 and CDR2 from the germline V gene are SGHNT and YYREEE (reference sequence). Trimming removed 1 base from V and 1 base from J, with 5 bases in between. This CDR3 is 13 amino acids long. Generated by immunoSEQ multiplex PCR, the TCRdb table keeps only in-frame clones and is missing some. The table records under 300,000 clones, about 80% of them present only once. V usage is TRBV5-4 and J usage is TRBJ1-2; D is uncertain. The sample was PBMCs or T cells enriched from blood (not recorded which). This sequence was found in a man in his forties who had recovered from COVID-19. The CDR3 loop reads CASSLTINYGYTF. The CDR3 DNA sequence: TGTGCCAGCAGCTTGACAATTAACTATGGCTACACCTTC. The full variable domain, rest sourced from reference TRBV5-4 and TRBJ1-2, is ETGVTQSPTHLIKTRGQQVTLRCSSQSGHNTVSWYQQALGQGPQFIFQYYREEENGRGNFPPRFSGLQFPNYSSELNVNALELDDSALYLCASSLTINYGYTFGSGTRLTVV.